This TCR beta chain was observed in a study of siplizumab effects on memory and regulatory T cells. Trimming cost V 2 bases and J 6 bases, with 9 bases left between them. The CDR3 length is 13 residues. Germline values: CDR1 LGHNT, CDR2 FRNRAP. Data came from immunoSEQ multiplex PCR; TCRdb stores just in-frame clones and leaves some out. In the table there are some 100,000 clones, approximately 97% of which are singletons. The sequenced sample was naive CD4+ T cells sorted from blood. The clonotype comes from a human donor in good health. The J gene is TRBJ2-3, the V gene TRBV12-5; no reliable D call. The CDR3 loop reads CASGLSLGDTQYF. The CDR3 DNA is TGTGCTAGTGGTTTGAGCTTAGGGGATACGCAGTATTTT.